This entry concerns a single T cell receptor beta chain. The antigen remains undetermined. The record originates from a study of cytomegalovirus exposure and HLA in healthy donors. Produced via immunoSEQ multiplex PCR; TCRdb's table is partial and in-frame only. The table includes tens of thousands of clones, roughly nine tenths detected once. This CDR3 region has 17 residues. V dropped 4 bases and J dropped 1; count of bases not matched to a gene: 8. Per the germline V gene, CDR1 is MDHEN and CDR2 is SYDVKM. The study's findings and limits: Associated with cytomegalovirus, according to the listing, were 150 to 200 TCR beta chains.

The sequencing sample was made of PBMCs. This chain uses TRBV28 with TRBJ1-5; 9 bases align to TRBD1. This sequence originates from a man aged 18 to 30 in good health and CMV-seronegative. CDR3: CASSSQGQGHSNQPQHF. CDR3 coding DNA: TGTGCCAGCAGTTCCCAAGGACAGGGGCACAGCAATCAGCCCCAGCATTTT.